The rows below give T cell receptor beta chains drawn from one sample of a study of siplizumab effects on memory and regulatory T cells. The method was immunoSEQ multiplex PCR; TCRdb's version includes in-frame clones alone and lacks a portion of them. The top ten clones hold roughly 0.62% of a sample with 90,000 to 120,000 clones, about 93% of them seen once. Sequenced material: Tregs sorted from blood. The receptors stem from a human donor in good health. CDR3s include the opening cysteine and the closing phenylalanine or tryptophan. A D gene is named only where the DNA matches it firmly. Some rows mark clone size as missing; the rest say once, few, many or name a class of expanded clone.

CDR3	DNA	J	V	D	size
CAWNRDPIQTQYF	TGTGCCTGGAACAGGGACCCAATCCAGACCCAGTACTTC	TRBJ2-5	TRBV30	-	-
CASRHRDRPHEAFF	TGTGCCAGCAGGCACCGGGACAGGCCCCATGAAGCTTTCTTT	TRBJ1-1	TRBV6-5	TRBD1	-
CASSLRREGNEQYF	TGTGCCAGCAGCTTACGGCGGGAGGGTAACGAGCAGTACTTC	TRBJ2-7	TRBV5-4	TRBD2	-
CASSLGGGAGGLYEQYF	TGTGCCAGCAGCTTAGGGGGAGGGGCCGGAGGATTGTACGAGCAGTACTTC	TRBJ2-7	TRBV7-6	TRBD2	-
CASSLVYEQYF	TGTGCCAGCAGCTTAGTTTACGAGCAGTACTTC	TRBJ2-7	TRBV11-2	-	-
CAASRVMNTEAFF	TGCGCCGCTAGCCGAGTCATGAACACTGAAGCTTTCTTT	TRBJ1-1	TRBV10-2	-	-
CASSSGLVNTGELFF	TGCGCCAGCAGCTCGGGACTAGTGAACACCGGGGAGCTGTTTTTT	TRBJ2-2	TRBV5-1	TRBD2	-
CASSLDPEEAFF	TGTGCCAGCAGCTTGGACCCTGAAGAAGCTTTCTTT	TRBJ1-1	TRBV5-4	-	-
CASSHKGGNQPQHF	TGCGCCAGCAGCCATAAGGGGGGGAATCAGCCCCAGCATTTT	TRBJ1-5	TRBV4-1	-	-
CASSPVWGEQYF	TGTGCCAGCTCACCGGTGTGGGGAGAGCAGTACTTC	TRBJ2-7	TRBV18	-	-
CSAFQGRAF	TGCAGTGCTTTTCAGGGACGGGCCTTC	TRBJ1-2	TRBV20-1	-	-
CASSLQGASGGYTF	TGTGCCAGTAGCTTGCAGGGGGCGTCTGGTGGCTACACCTTC	TRBJ1-2	TRBV19	TRBD1	-
CASSVDREETQYF	TGTGCCAGCAGCGTCGACAGGGAAGAGACCCAGTACTTC	TRBJ2-5	TRBV5-6	TRBD1	few
CASRPSSGGMGGELFF	TGTGCCAGCAGACCTTCTTCGGGAGGGATGGGCGGGGAGCTGTTTTTT	TRBJ2-2	TRBV25-1	TRBD2	-
CVRSLVVRGEYHYGYTF	TGTGTCAGAAGCTTAGTGGTCAGGGGGGAGTATCACTATGGCTACACCTTC	TRBJ1-2	TRBV7-5	-	-
CASSYHISGTTYEQYF	TGCGCCAGCAGCTACCATATAAGCGGGACAACCTACGAGCAGTACTTC	TRBJ2-7	TRBV5-1	-	-
CASSPSMGGEQYF	TGTGCCAGCTCACCAAGTATGGGGGGCGAGCAGTACTTC	TRBJ2-7	TRBV18	-	-
CASSLGTSGLRGQYF	TGTGCCAGCAGCTTAGGGACTAGCGGCCTGAGAGGGCAGTACTTC	TRBJ2-7	TRBV11-1	TRBD2	-
CASSYHRNHQETQYF	TGTGCCAGCAGTTATCATCGGAATCACCAAGAGACCCAGTACTTC	TRBJ2-5	TRBV6-6	-	-
CASSFGDLYEQYF	TGTGCCAGCAGCTTTGGGGATTTATACGAGCAGTACTTC	TRBJ2-7	TRBV5-5	-	-
CASSPRRGGSTYEQYF	TGTGCCAGCAGTCCCCGAAGGGGCGGGAGTACTTACGAGCAGTACTTC	TRBJ2-7	TRBV2	TRBD2	-
CASSLRALAGYNEQFF	TGTGCCAGCAGTTTACGGGCCCTAGCGGGCTACAATGAGCAGTTCTTC	TRBJ2-1	TRBV27	TRBD2	-
CASSDSILGNEQFF	TGTGCCAGCAGTGACTCTATTCTCGGTAATGAGCAGTTCTTC	TRBJ2-1	TRBV6-4	-	-
CASSGRSGLASYNEQFF	TGTGCCAGCAGCGGCCGCTCAGGACTAGCGAGCTACAATGAGCAGTTCTTC	TRBJ2-1	TRBV9	TRBD2	once
CSVGGMQGYTF	TGCAGCGTTGGGGGGATGCAGGGCTACACCTTC	TRBJ1-2	TRBV29-1	-	few
CASSFRKNDRVNTEAFF	TGTGCCAGCAGTTTCCGCAAGAACGACAGGGTCAACACTGAAGCTTTCTTT	TRBJ1-1	TRBV28	TRBD1	-
CASSLVGDRANEQFF	TGTGCCAGCAGCTTAGTCGGGGACAGGGCAAATGAGCAGTTCTTC	TRBJ2-1	TRBV11-2	TRBD1	-
CATSSGGGTSTDTQYF	TGTGCCACCAGCAGTGGGGGGGGCACCAGCACAGATACGCAGTATTTT	TRBJ2-3	TRBV15	-	-
CASKPATRDSVKHTF	TGCGCCAGCAAACCCGCCACCCGGGACTCCGTGAAACACACCTTC	TRBJ1-2	TRBV4-1	-	-
CASSLGTSGIYNEQFF	TGTGCCAGCAGCTTAGGAACTAGCGGCATCTACAATGAGCAGTTCTTC	TRBJ2-1	TRBV7-3	TRBD2	-
CASNFAYEQYF	TGTGCCAGCAATTTTGCCTACGAGCAGTACTTC	TRBJ2-7	TRBV5-5	-	-
CASSLGQGGFTDTQYF	TGCGCCAGCAGCCTCGGACAGGGTGGTTTCACAGATACGCAGTATTTT	TRBJ2-3	TRBV5-1	TRBD1	-
CASNRDFSSSTDTQYF	TGTGCCAGCAACCGGGACTTTTCTTCTAGCACAGATACGCAGTATTTT	TRBJ2-3	TRBV27	-	once
CASSYPRQGAQNGYTF	TGTGCCAGCAGTTATCCCAGACAGGGGGCGCAGAATGGCTACACCTTC	TRBJ1-2	TRBV5-6	TRBD1	-
CASSLVRSVEQFF	TGCGCCAGCAGCTTGGTTCGGTCAGTCGAGCAGTTCTTC	TRBJ2-1	TRBV5-1	-	-
CASSSGPRTEAFF	TGTGCCAGCAGCTCGGGACCACGGACTGAAGCTTTCTTT	TRBJ1-1	TRBV7-3	-	-
CAWSPRQEIYGYTF	TGTGCCTGGAGTCCCAGACAGGAGATCTATGGCTACACCTTC	TRBJ1-2	TRBV30	-	-
CASSIFLSYEQYF	TGTGCCAGTTCGATCTTTCTTTCTTACGAGCAGTACTTC	TRBJ2-7	TRBV19	-	-
CSGDWRGKTQYF	TGCAGCGGGGACTGGAGGGGGAAGACCCAGTACTTC	TRBJ2-5	TRBV29-1	-	-
CSVGQGAKNIQYF	TGCAGCGTAGGTCAGGGGGCCAAAAACATTCAGTACTTC	TRBJ2-4	TRBV29-1	-	-
CAIRRQLMNTEAFF	TGTGCCATCAGACGACAGCTAATGAACACTGAAGCTTTCTTT	TRBJ1-1	TRBV10-3	-	-
CASSLEGLPQETQYF	TGTGCCAGCAGCCTGGAGGGACTCCCCCAAGAGACCCAGTACTTC	TRBJ2-5	TRBV5-4	-	-
CASSLDWGRGGGETQYF	TGTGCCAGCAGCTTGGATTGGGGGAGAGGGGGCGGTGAGACCCAGTACTTC	TRBJ2-5	TRBV5-4	TRBD1	-
CASSQESASGSGYGSYEQYF	TGCGCCAGCAGCCAAGAAAGTGCTAGCGGGAGTGGATACGGGTCTTACGAGCAGTACTTC	TRBJ2-7	TRBV4-1	TRBD2	once
CASSVLSGTSNEQFF	TGTGCCAGCAGCGTCCTATCTGGGACTAGCAATGAGCAGTTCTTC	TRBJ2-1	TRBV9	TRBD2	-
CASSGNLRQGSYEQYF	TGTGCCAGCTCCGGCAACCTTCGACAGGGGTCCTACGAGCAGTACTTC	TRBJ2-7	TRBV18	TRBD1	-
CASSLTGSYGYTF	TGTGCCAGCAGCTTGACAGGGTCCTATGGCTACACCTTC	TRBJ1-2	TRBV28	TRBD1	-
CASSPRTSGTSDTQYF	TGTGCCAGCAGCCCCCGGACTAGCGGGACCTCAGATACGCAGTATTTT	TRBJ2-3	TRBV13	TRBD2	-
CASSQSRDSLIYNEQFF	TGCGCCAGCAGTCAATCCCGGGACAGCCTTATCTACAATGAGCAGTTCTTC	TRBJ2-1	TRBV23-1	TRBD1	once
CASSQEPHPGQLNEKLFF	TGCGCCAGCAGCCAAGAACCACATCCGGGACAACTTAATGAAAAACTGTTTTTT	TRBJ1-4	TRBV4-1	-	-
CAWSAPETQYF	TGTGCCTGGAGCGCCCCAGAGACCCAGTACTTC	TRBJ2-5	TRBV30	-	-
CASSRTSGLNNEQFF	TGTGCCAGCAGCCGGACTAGCGGCCTGAACAATGAGCAGTTCTTC	TRBJ2-1	TRBV7-8	TRBD2	-
CASSAGTGVNEQYF	TGTGCCAGCAGCGCCGGGACAGGGGTAAACGAGCAGTACTTC	TRBJ2-7	TRBV9	TRBD1	-
CASSYGRGIQPQHF	TGTGCCAGCAGTTACGGCAGGGGAATTCAGCCCCAGCATTTT	TRBJ1-5	TRBV6-6	-	-